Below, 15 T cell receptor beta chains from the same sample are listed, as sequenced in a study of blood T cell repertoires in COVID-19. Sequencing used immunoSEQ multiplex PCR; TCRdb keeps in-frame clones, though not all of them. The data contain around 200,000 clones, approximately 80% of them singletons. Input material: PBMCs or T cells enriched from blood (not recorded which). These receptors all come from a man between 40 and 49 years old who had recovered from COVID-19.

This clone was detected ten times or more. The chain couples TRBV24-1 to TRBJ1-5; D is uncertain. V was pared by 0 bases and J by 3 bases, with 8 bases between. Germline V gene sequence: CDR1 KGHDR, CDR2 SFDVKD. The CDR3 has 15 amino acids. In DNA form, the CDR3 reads TGTGCCACCAGTGATTTGCGGAGCGACAATCAGCCCCAGCATTTT. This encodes CATSDLRSDNQPQHF.

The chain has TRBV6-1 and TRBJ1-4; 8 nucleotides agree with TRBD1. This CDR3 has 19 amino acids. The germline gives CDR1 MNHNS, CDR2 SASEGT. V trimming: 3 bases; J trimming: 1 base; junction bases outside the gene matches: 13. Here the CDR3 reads CASSDHFGQGILTNEKLFF. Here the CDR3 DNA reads TGTGCCAGCAGTGACCACTTTGGACAGGGAATATTAACTAATGAAAAACTGTTTTTT.

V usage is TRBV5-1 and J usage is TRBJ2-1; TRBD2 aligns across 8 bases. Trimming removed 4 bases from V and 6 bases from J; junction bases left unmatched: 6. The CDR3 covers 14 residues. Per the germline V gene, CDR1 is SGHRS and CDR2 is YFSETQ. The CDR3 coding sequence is TGCGCCAGCAGCGGGGGACTAGACATCAATGAGCAGTTCTTC. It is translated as CASSGGLDINEQFF.

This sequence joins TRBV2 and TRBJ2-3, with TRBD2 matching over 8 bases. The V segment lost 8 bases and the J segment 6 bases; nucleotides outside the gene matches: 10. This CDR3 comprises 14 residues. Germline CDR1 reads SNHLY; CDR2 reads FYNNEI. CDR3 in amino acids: CASALAAGWDTQYF. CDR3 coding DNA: TGTGCCAGCGCACTAGCGGCGGGCTGGGATACGCAGTATTTT.

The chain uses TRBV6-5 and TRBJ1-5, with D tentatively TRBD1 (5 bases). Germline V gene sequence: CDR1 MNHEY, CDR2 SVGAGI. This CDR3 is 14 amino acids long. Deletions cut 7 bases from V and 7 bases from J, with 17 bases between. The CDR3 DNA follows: TGTGCCAGCACCCAGGACGGGGGTAAACAGCCCCAGCATTTT. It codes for CASTQDGGKQPQHF.

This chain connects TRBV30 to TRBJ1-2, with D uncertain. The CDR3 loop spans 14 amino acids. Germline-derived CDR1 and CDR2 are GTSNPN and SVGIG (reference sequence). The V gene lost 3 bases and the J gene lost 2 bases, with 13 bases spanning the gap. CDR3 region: CAWRSMTWNYGYTF. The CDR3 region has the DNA TGTGCCTGGAGAAGTATGACATGGAACTATGGCTACACCTTC.

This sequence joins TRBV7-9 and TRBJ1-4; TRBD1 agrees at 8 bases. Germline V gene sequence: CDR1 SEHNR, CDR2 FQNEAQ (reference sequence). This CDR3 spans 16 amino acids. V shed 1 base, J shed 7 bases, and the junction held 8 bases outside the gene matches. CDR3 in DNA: TGTGCCAGCAGCTTAGGCGACAGGGGAGTGATTGAAAAACTGTTTTTT. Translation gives CASSLGDRGVIEKLFF.

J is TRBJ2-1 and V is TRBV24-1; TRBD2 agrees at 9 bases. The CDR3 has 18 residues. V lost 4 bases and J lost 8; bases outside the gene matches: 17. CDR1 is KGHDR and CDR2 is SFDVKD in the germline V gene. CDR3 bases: TGTGCCACCAGTGACCCCCTAGTGCGGGAGGGCCAACCGCATGAGCAGTTCTTC. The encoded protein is CATSDPLVREGQPHEQFF.

CDR3 protein: CASSPRTGSYEQYF. The CDR3 DNA is TGTGCCAGCAGTCCTCGGACAGGGTCCTACGAGCAGTACTTC. The genes are TRBV28 and TRBJ2-7; 8 nucleotides align to TRBD1. This CDR3 is built from 14 residues. V was clipped by 5 bases and J by 1 base; unmatched bases: 4. Germline V gives CDR1 MDHEN, CDR2 SYDVKM.

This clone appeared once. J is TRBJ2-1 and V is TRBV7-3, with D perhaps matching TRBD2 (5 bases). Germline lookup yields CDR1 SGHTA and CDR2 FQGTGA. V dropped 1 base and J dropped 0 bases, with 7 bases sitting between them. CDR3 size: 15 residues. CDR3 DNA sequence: TGTGCCAGCAGCTTAAGAGGGAGCTCCTACAATGAGCAGTTCTTC. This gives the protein CASSLRGSSYNEQFF.

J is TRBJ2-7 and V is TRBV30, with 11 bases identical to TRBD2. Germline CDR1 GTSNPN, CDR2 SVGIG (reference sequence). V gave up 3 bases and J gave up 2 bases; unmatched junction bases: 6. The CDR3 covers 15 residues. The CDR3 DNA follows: TGTGCCTGGAGCCAATGGGGACTAGCGGCCTACGAGCAGTACTTC. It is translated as CAWSQWGLAAYEQYF.

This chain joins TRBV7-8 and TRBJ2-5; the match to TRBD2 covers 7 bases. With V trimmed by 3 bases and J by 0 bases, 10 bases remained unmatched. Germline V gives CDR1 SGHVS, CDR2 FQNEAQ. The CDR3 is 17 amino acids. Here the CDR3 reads CASSFRSRLADQETQYF. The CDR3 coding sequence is TGTGCCAGCAGCTTTCGGTCCAGGCTAGCGGACCAAGAGACCCAGTACTTC.

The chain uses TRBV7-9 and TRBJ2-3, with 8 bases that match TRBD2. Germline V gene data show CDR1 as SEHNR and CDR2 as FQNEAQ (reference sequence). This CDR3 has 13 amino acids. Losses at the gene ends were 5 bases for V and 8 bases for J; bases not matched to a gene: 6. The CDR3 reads CASSGTGLATQYF. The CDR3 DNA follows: TGTGCCAGCAGCGGTACTGGACTAGCTACGCAGTATTTT. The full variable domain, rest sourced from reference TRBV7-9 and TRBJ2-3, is DTGVSQNPRHKITKRGQNVTFRCDPISEHNRLYWYRQTLGQGPEFLTYFQNEAQLEKSRLLSDRFSAERPKGSFSTLEIQRTEQGDSAMYLCASSGTGLATQYFGPGTRLTVL.

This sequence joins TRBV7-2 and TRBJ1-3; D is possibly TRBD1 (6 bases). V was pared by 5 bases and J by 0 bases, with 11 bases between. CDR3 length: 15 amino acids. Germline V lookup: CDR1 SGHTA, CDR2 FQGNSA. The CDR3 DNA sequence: TGTGCCAGCAGCCCTACAGGGACCTCTGGAAACACCATATATTTT. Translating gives CASSPTGTSGNTIYF.

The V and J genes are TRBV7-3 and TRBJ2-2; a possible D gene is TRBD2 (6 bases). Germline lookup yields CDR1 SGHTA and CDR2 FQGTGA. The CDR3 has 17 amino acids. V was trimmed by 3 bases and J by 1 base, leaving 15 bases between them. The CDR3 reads CASSFPAGHRNTGELFF. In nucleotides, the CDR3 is TGTGCCAGCAGCTTCCCCGCGGGGCATCGGAACACCGGGGAGCTGTTTTTT.